The rows below give T cell receptor beta chains drawn from one sample of a study of post-analysis software for immune sequencing data. TCRdb reprocessed the PCR reads via MiXCR and lists one record per CDR3 protein. The table has about 620,000 distinct CDR3 sequences, around 47% seen once. The sequencing input was blood. These receptors were collected from a girl aged 10 to 17 with multiple sclerosis. CDR3s leave out the opening cysteine and the closing phenylalanine or tryptophan. Each record gives: J gene, V gene, CDR3 length, clone size, CDR3 protein. Rows may omit the clone size; those that give it use once, few, many or a size class.

j_call: TRBJ2-7; v_call: TRBV12-3/TRBV12-4; cdr3_length: 12; clone_size: .; cdr3_aa: ASSAFDSHYEQY
j_call: TRBJ2-3; v_call: TRBV2; cdr3_length: 13; clone_size: .; cdr3_aa: ASRQAGGETDTQY
j_call: TRBJ2-2; v_call: TRBV6-4; cdr3_length: 13; clone_size: .; cdr3_aa: ASSVGQGNTGELF
j_call: TRBJ2-3; v_call: TRBV6-1; cdr3_length: 14; clone_size: .; cdr3_aa: ASSAGTSGYTDTQY
j_call: TRBJ1-2; v_call: TRBV6-5; cdr3_length: 11; clone_size: few; cdr3_aa: ASRLPWPYGYT
j_call: TRBJ2-1; v_call: TRBV5-1; cdr3_length: 13; clone_size: .; cdr3_aa: ASSLTTGYGNEQF
j_call: TRBJ2-1; v_call: TRBV5-1; cdr3_length: 16; clone_size: .; cdr3_aa: ASSLVVLAGNVFNEQF
j_call: .; v_call: TRBV5-1; cdr3_length: 12; clone_size: once; cdr3_aa: ASSLGTVKETQY
j_call: .; v_call: TRBV12-3/TRBV12-4; cdr3_length: 14; clone_size: .; cdr3_aa: ASRKFRVAGEATQY
j_call: TRBJ2-3; v_call: TRBV20-1; cdr3_length: 9; clone_size: .; cdr3_aa: SAQRADTQY
j_call: TRBJ2-1; v_call: TRBV7-8; cdr3_length: 14; clone_size: many; cdr3_aa: ASSFATGRDYNEQF
j_call: TRBJ2-3; v_call: TRBV10-3; cdr3_length: 12; clone_size: .; cdr3_aa: AISAPDSTDTQY
j_call: TRBJ2-5; v_call: TRBV21-1; cdr3_length: 13; clone_size: few; cdr3_aa: ASTGEGGREETQY
j_call: TRBJ2-7; v_call: TRBV5-1; cdr3_length: 12; clone_size: few; cdr3_aa: ASSLEGMIYEQY
j_call: TRBJ1-2; v_call: TRBV12-3/TRBV12-4; cdr3_length: 11; clone_size: .; cdr3_aa: ASSRQENYGYT
j_call: TRBJ2-7; v_call: TRBV20-1; cdr3_length: 10; clone_size: .; cdr3_aa: SAIRDQGEQY
j_call: TRBJ2-1; v_call: TRBV27; cdr3_length: 17; clone_size: .; cdr3_aa: ASSLFGWGASSMNNEQF
j_call: TRBJ2-7; v_call: TRBV5-1; cdr3_length: 12; clone_size: few; cdr3_aa: ASSSGDGAYEQY
j_call: .; v_call: TRBV6-5; cdr3_length: 11; clone_size: .; cdr3_aa: ASRIGTGNEQY
j_call: TRBJ2-1; v_call: TRBV7-2; cdr3_length: 14; clone_size: .; cdr3_aa: ASSLGTSGRRNEQF
j_call: TRBJ2-1; v_call: TRBV5-6; cdr3_length: 13; clone_size: .; cdr3_aa: ASSRSSSSYNEQF
j_call: TRBJ1-1; v_call: TRBV6-5; cdr3_length: 11; clone_size: few; cdr3_aa: ASSYAQATEAF
j_call: TRBJ2-7; v_call: TRBV6-1; cdr3_length: 13; clone_size: .; cdr3_aa: ASSEYRGYSYEQY
j_call: TRBJ2-1; v_call: TRBV4-1; cdr3_length: 14; clone_size: few; cdr3_aa: ASSQTSGRFSNEQF